The text below deals with one T cell receptor beta chain. Under the authors' procedure: From reference gene primer amplification, estimates of nucleated cell counts were derived. Using immunoSEQ multiplex PCR, the repertoire was profiled, and TCRdb retains in-frame clones only, with some absent. That table is the source of V, J and clone size, and D and trimming were worked out from the DNA. Seen here are roughly 150,000 clones, over 75% observed once, and the top ten hold under 3.5%. The data belong to a study of blood T cell repertoires in COVID-19. Study summary: The samples span acute and convalescent COVID-19 from the United States, Italy and Spain. PBMCs, B-cell-depleted T cells, or T cells were the source of the cDNA or gDNA that made up the material.

The germline gives CDR1 LGHDT, CDR2 YNNKEL (reference sequence). V shed 0 bases and J shed 7 bases, with 16 bases lying between them. The CDR3 spans 17 residues. This clonotype was obtained from a woman in her fifties or sixties with active COVID-19. Sequencing was done on a sample of peripheral blood. This sequence joins TRBV3-1 (or the pseudogene TRBV3-2) and TRBJ1-6, with a possible D match to TRBD1 (6 bases). DNA for the CDR3: TGTGCCAGCAGCCAAGATTGGGCCGGACAGTCCAATTCACCCCTCCACTTT. This codes for CASSQDWAGQSNSPLHF.